The clone carrying this T cell receptor beta chain was recorded at least ten times. A single record per CDR3 protein comes from TCRdb applying MiXCR to the PCR reads. The sample lists 60,000 to 65,000 distinct CDR3 sequences, around 20% seen once, with around 1.4% in the top ten. The ends were cut back, 3 bases at V and 1 base at J, with 19 bases in the middle. Germline V gene sequence: CDR1 DFQATT, CDR2 SNEGSKA (reference sequence). The CDR3 contains 16 residues. The data stem from a study of molecular identifiers for immune sequencing clone quantification. This TCR was sampled from a human donor in good health. Some libraries in this study had Jurkat cell RNA spiked in. The genes are TRBV20-1 and TRBJ2-7, with unresolved D. Sequencing used naive CD8+ T cells from blood, with Jurkat cell RNA spiked in. The subset here: FACS-sorted CD8+CD4-CCR7+CD45RA+ naive T cells. CDR3 DNA: TGCAGTGCTAGCATCTCAAGGGAAGGCCTTTCCTACGAGCAGTACTTC. Amino acids: CSASISREGLSYEQYF.